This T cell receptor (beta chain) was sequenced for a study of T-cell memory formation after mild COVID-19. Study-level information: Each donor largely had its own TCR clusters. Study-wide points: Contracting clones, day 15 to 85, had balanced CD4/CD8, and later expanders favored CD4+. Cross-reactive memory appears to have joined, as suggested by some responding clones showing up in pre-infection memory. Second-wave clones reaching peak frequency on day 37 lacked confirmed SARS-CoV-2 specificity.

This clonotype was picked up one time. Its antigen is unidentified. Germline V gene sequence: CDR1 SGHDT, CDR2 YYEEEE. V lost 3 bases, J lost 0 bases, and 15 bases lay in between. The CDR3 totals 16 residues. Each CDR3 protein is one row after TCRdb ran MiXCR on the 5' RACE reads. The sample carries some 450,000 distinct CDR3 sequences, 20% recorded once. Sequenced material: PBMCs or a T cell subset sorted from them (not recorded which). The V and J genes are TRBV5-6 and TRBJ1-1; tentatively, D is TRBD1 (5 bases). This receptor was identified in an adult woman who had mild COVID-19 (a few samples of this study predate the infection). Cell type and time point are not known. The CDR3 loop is CASSYRGRNLNTEAFF. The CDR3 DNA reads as TGTGCCAGCAGCTATCGGGGGAGGAACCTGAACACTGAAGCTTTCTTT.